The 28 T cell receptor beta chains below were found in one sample sequenced in a study of cytomegalovirus exposure and HLA in healthy donors. Repertoires were generated with immunoSEQ multiplex PCR, while TCRdb's copy carries only in-frame clones and drops some. Among about 150,000 clones, approximately 94% were seen once, and the ten largest hold around 1.9%. What was sequenced was PBMCs. These receptors were taken from a young man in good health and CMV-seropositive.

V gene TRBV27 combines with J gene TRBJ2-1; 10 bases line up with TRBD2. The CDR3 is 18 amino acids. With V trimmed by 5 bases and J by 2 bases, 12 bases remained unmatched. CDR1 and CDR2 from the germline V gene are MNHEY and SMNVEV (reference sequence). The CDR3: CASSPEREGDYAYNEQFF. Here the CDR3 DNA reads TGTGCCAGCAGTCCCGAGCGGGAGGGCGATTACGCCTACAATGAGCAGTTCTTC.

This chain connects TRBV25-1 to TRBJ2-1, with 8 bases lining up with TRBD2. The ends lost 10 bases at V and 9 bases at J; junction bases unmatched: 14. Germline V gives CDR1 MGHDK, CDR2 SYGVNS. The CDR3 spans 14 residues. As DNA, the CDR3 is TGTGCCACGGACCCGGGACTAGGTACTACTGAGCAGTTCTTC. It specifies CATDPGLGTTEQFF.

J is TRBJ2-7 and V is TRBV28; D might be TRBD1 (5 bases). CDR3 length equals 14 residues. Germline V CDR1 and CDR2: MDHEN, SYDVKM. With 5 bases removed from V and 3 bases from J, the gap between germline ends came to 14 bases. CDR3 amino acids: CASSPLTGDYEQYF. CDR3 nucleotide sequence: TGTGCCAGCAGTCCCCTCACAGGTGACTACGAGCAGTACTTC.

The genes are TRBV4-2 and TRBJ1-1; D uncertain. Trimming took off 0 bases at V and 3 bases at J, with 8 bases between the two ends. This CDR3 has 14 residues. Germline CDR1 LGHNA, CDR2 YNFKEQ. The CDR3 region is CASSQEGGYTEAFF. The CDR3 DNA sequence: TGTGCCAGCAGCCAAGAAGGAGGGTACACTGAAGCTTTCTTT.

The genes are TRBV5-1 and TRBJ2-1; D is uncertain. Trimming shortened V by 0 bases and J by 5 bases, and 9 bases separated the two germline ends. This CDR3 spans 14 amino acids. Germline CDR1 reads SGHRS; CDR2 reads YFSETQ. The CDR3 DNA is TGCGCCAGCAGCTTGGCCTTCACTAACAATGAGCAGTTCTTC. This gives the protein CASSLAFTNNEQFF.

The chain couples TRBV2 to TRBJ2-5, with D perhaps matching TRBD2 (6 bases). Per germline, CDR1 SNHLY and CDR2 FYNNEI. The V and J ends lost 5 bases and 0 bases respectively, with 13 bases between them. This CDR3 is 15 amino acids long. The CDR3 here is CASSSGTVNQETQYF. CDR3 coding DNA: TGTGCCAGCAGTTCCGGGACTGTAAACCAAGAGACCCAGTACTTC.

This clone showed up just once. The chain carries TRBV7-3 and TRBJ2-7, with D possibly being TRBD1 (5 bases). The CDR3 has 13 amino acids. Trimming cost V 2 bases and J 5 bases, with 10 bases left between them. The germline CDR1 and CDR2 sequences are SGHTA and FQGTGA. The CDR3 DNA reads TGTGCCAGCAGCTTAGGACATGCTCACGAGCAGTACTTC. As protein: CASSLGHAHEQYF. Together with reference TRBV7-3 and TRBJ2-7, the CDR3 gives the full variable domain: GAGVSQTPSNKVTEKGKYVELRCDPISGHTALYWYRQSLGQGPEFLIYFQGTGAADDSGLPNDRFFAVRPEGSVSTLKIQRTERGDSAVYLCASSLGHAHEQYFGPGTRLTVT.

For this clone: Different DNA sequences within this sample yield the same CDR3. The chain joins TRBV2 to TRBJ2-7; D gene uncertain. The CDR3 sequence is 14 residues long. V was trimmed by 4 bases and J by 0 bases, leaving 10 bases between them. CDR1 is SNHLY and CDR2 is FYNNEI in the germline V gene. The CDR3 sequence: CASSGGSLSYEQYF. CDR3 DNA: TGTGCCAGCAGTGGAGGCAGCCTCTCCTACGAGCAGTACTTC.

This chain connects TRBV19 to TRBJ1-5; weak D call: TRBD1 (6 bases). The CDR3 is 15 amino acids. V was cut by 9 bases and J by 0 bases, with 15 bases left in between. Germline CDR1 reads LNHDA; CDR2 reads SQIVND (reference sequence). CDR3 sequence (DNA): TGTGCCAGCCGACCGACAGGTTATAGCAATCAGCCCCAGCATTTT. Protein: CASRPTGYSNQPQHF.

The rearrangement uses TRBV29-1 and TRBJ2-1, with D tentatively TRBD2 (6 bases). This CDR3 region has 15 residues. The germline V and J ends were trimmed by 6 bases and 0 bases, with 15 bases remaining between them. Germline assignment: CDR1 SQVTM and CDR2 ANQGSEA. The CDR3 is CSVVRDSPSYNEQFF. DNA for the CDR3: TGCAGCGTCGTCCGGGACTCCCCCTCCTACAATGAGCAGTTCTTC.

The chain has TRBV2 and TRBJ2-2, with TRBD2 identical over 8 bases. CDR1 is SNHLY and CDR2 is FYNNEI in the germline V gene. This CDR3 has 14 residues. Trimming removed 6 bases from V and 5 bases from J; junction bases left unmatched: 5. The CDR3 sequence is CASRGLAPTGELFF. The CDR3 DNA reads TGTGCCAGCAGAGGACTAGCTCCAACCGGGGAGCTGTTTTTT.

This chain links TRBV5-6 with TRBJ2-1, with a weak D call TRBD2 (5 bases). Looked up from germline, CDR1 is SGHDT and CDR2 is YYEEEE. Trimming took 4 bases from V and 5 from J, leaving 10 bases between them. The CDR3 sequence is 13 residues long. CDR3 nucleotides: TGTGCCAGCAGCAGACTACCCGACAATGAGCAGTTCTTC. Encoded protein: CASSRLPDNEQFF.

Here the CDR3 reads CASRPELANYGYTF. The DNA of the CDR3 is TGTGCCAGCCGTCCAGAACTAGCTAACTATGGCTACACCTTC. The chain links TRBV27 to TRBJ1-2; D is unclear. The V end was cut by 8 bases, the J end by 0 bases, with 13 bases between. CDR1 MNHEY and CDR2 SMNVEV come from the germline V gene (reference sequence). The CDR3 loop spans 14 amino acids.

This clone is a singleton in its sample. This chain uses TRBV5-1 with TRBJ2-5, with 9 nucleotides matching TRBD2. With 5 bases clipped from V and 4 bases from J, the junction kept 6 bases outside the gene matches. The CDR3 consists of 14 residues. Germline assignment: CDR1 SGHRS and CDR2 YFSETQ. CDR3 in amino acids: CASSGLAGSETQYF. CDR3 in DNA: TGCGCCAGCAGTGGGCTAGCGGGGTCAGAGACCCAGTACTTC.

The CDR3 is CASSLQGNTEAFF. DNA for the CDR3: TGTGCCAGCAGCTTACAGGGGAACACTGAAGCTTTCTTT. The rearrangement joins TRBV7-3 to TRBJ1-1; maybe TRBD1 (5 bases). Germline loops: CDR1 SGHTA, CDR2 FQGTGA. The length of the CDR3 is 13 residues. V gave up 2 bases and J gave up 1 base, with 5 bases separating them.

In its sample, this clone was seen once. Other DNA sequences in the same sample also yield this CDR3. The V and J genes are TRBV28 and TRBJ2-7, with 9 nucleotides matching TRBD1. The germline CDR1 and CDR2 sequences are MDHEN and SYDVKM. V was pared by 4 bases and J by 3 bases, with 4 bases of the junction left unmatched. The CDR3 runs 14 residues. The CDR3 region is CASSSPGQGYEQYF. The CDR3 DNA sequence: TGTGCCAGCAGTTCGCCGGGACAGGGCTACGAGCAGTACTTC.

The chain carries TRBV19 and TRBJ2-6, with 9 bases that match TRBD2. Trimming took 7 bases from V and 4 from J; bases not matched to a gene: 20. CDR3 size: 20 residues. The germline CDR1 and CDR2 sequences are LNHDA and SQIVND (reference sequence). In DNA, the CDR3 is TGTGCCAGTAACCCCCTAGCTAGCGGGATTGCCGTCTCCGGGGCCAACGTCCTGACTTTC. It yields the protein CASNPLASGIAVSGANVLTF.

The genes are TRBV5-1 and TRBJ1-2; D may be TRBD1 (5 bases). CDR1 SGHRS and CDR2 YFSETQ come from the germline V gene. This CDR3 has 15 amino acids. Trimming shortened V by 3 bases and J by 3 bases, and 15 bases separated the two germline ends. CDR3 loop: CASSWGPGGDYGYTF. The CDR3 region has the DNA TGCGCCAGCAGCTGGGGACCTGGAGGGGACTATGGCTACACCTTC.

This clone is a singleton in its sample. The gene calls are TRBV28 and TRBJ1-5, with 8 bases identical to TRBD1. The CDR3 extends over 15 amino acids. V was clipped by 6 bases and J by 3 bases; unmatched bases: 7. From germline, CDR1 is MDHEN and CDR2 SYDVKM. The CDR3 sequence is CASSRPGGDNQPQHF. The CDR3 coding sequence is TGTGCCAGCAGCCGACCAGGGGGCGACAATCAGCCCCAGCATTTT.

This chain uses TRBV21-1 with TRBJ1-3; TRBD1, the D gene given by the table, was not confirmed from the DNA. TRBV21-1 is classified as a pseudogene. The CDR3 runs 15 residues. This CDR3 is CASSSNRVSGNTIYF. In DNA form, the CDR3 reads TGTGCCAGCAGCTCAAACAGGGTCTCTGGAAACACCATATATTTT.

The genes are TRBV5-1 and TRBJ2-3; TRBD2 matches 8 bases. V lost 1 base and J lost 5; bases outside the gene matches: 6. Germline V gene sequence: CDR1 SGHRS, CDR2 YFSETQ. CDR3 length: 15 amino acids. The chain's CDR3 is CASSLSSGSRDTQYF. CDR3 DNA: TGCGCCAGCAGCTTGTCGAGCGGGAGTCGAGATACGCAGTATTTT.

The V call is TRBV28, the J call TRBJ2-1; TRBD2 matches 8 bases. The germline gives CDR1 MDHEN, CDR2 SYDVKM. V trimming: 4 bases; J trimming: 4 bases; junction bases outside the gene matches: 6. CDR3 length equals 15 residues. The CDR3 protein is CASSSPSGWYNEQFF. The DNA for the CDR3 is TGTGCCAGCAGTTCCCCTAGCGGGTGGTACAATGAGCAGTTCTTC.

J is TRBJ1-5 and V is TRBV28, with TRBD1 matching 7 bases. CDR3 length equals 17 residues. V shed 5 bases, J shed 5 bases, and the junction held 15 bases outside the gene matches. Germline V CDR1 and CDR2: MDHEN, SYDVKM. The CDR3 DNA reads TGTGCCAGCAGTGACCCTGTTGGTCCAGGGGGGCATCAGCCCCAGCATTTT. Its translation: CASSDPVGPGGHQPQHF. The full variable domain, in which reference TRBV28 and TRBJ1-5 provide the parts outside the CDR3, is DVKVTQSSRYLVKRTGEKVFLECVQDMDHENMFWYRQDPGLGLRLIYFSYDVKMKEKGDIPEGYSVSREKKERFSLILESASTNQTSMYLCASSDPVGPGGHQPQHFGDGTRLSIL.

This sequence joins TRBV28 and TRBJ1-1, with D possibly being TRBD1 (5 bases). This CDR3 is 16 amino acids long. Trimming shortened V by 6 bases and J by 3 bases, and 20 bases separated the two germline ends. The V gene's germline CDR1 is MDHEN and CDR2 SYDVKM. CDR3 loop: CASSSPSAQGDTEAFF. The CDR3, as DNA: TGTGCCAGCAGCTCACCGTCGGCACAAGGGGACACTGAAGCTTTCTTT.

V and J are TRBV7-2 and TRBJ2-2; weak D call: TRBD2 (6 bases). The germline V gene encodes CDR1 SGHTA and CDR2 FQGNSA. The CDR3 length is 14 residues. V lost 3 bases to trimming and J lost 5 bases, with 10 bases between them. The CDR3 here is CASSLPRETGELFF. Here the CDR3 DNA reads TGTGCCAGCAGCTTGCCGCGGGAAACCGGGGAGCTGTTTTTT.

The V gene is TRBV28, the J gene TRBJ2-3; 8 nucleotides agree with TRBD1. This CDR3 has 15 residues. From germline, CDR1 is MDHEN and CDR2 SYDVKM. V lost 0 bases to trimming and J lost 4 bases; unmatched junction nucleotides: 3. CDR3 nucleotides: TGTGCCAGCAGTTTATGGGACAGGGCCTCAGATACGCAGTATTTT. Translation: CASSLWDRASDTQYF. Using reference TRBV28 and TRBJ2-3 for the parts outside the CDR3, the full variable domain is DVKVTQSSRYLVKRTGEKVFLECVQDMDHENMFWYRQDPGLGLRLIYFSYDVKMKEKGDIPEGYSVSREKKERFSLILESASTNQTSMYLCASSLWDRASDTQYFGPGTRLTVL.

The chain joins TRBV11-2 to TRBJ2-1; D not certain. Germline lookup yields CDR1 SGHAT and CDR2 FQNNGV. The CDR3 is 16 residues long. V was clipped by 2 bases and J by 3 bases, with 14 bases between them. In DNA, the CDR3 is TGTGCCAGCAGCTTATTTGACACCGACGACTACAATGAGCAGTTCTTC. Its translation: CASSLFDTDDYNEQFF.

The V call is TRBV5-1, the J call TRBJ2-1; no definite D call. The CDR3 covers 15 residues. The germline V gene has CDR1 SGHRS and CDR2 YFSETQ. The germline V and J ends were trimmed by 0 bases and 0 bases, with 7 bases remaining between them. The CDR3 nucleotides read TGCGCCAGCAGCTTGGGAGATTACTCCTACAATGAGCAGTTCTTC. It encodes CASSLGDYSYNEQFF. Full variable domain (remainder filled in from reference TRBV5-1 and TRBJ2-1): KAGVTQTPRYLIKTRGQQVTLSCSPISGHRSVSWYQQTPGQGLQFLFEYFSETQRNKGNFPGRFSGRQFSNSRSEMNVSTLELGDSALYLCASSLGDYSYNEQFFGPGTRLTVL.